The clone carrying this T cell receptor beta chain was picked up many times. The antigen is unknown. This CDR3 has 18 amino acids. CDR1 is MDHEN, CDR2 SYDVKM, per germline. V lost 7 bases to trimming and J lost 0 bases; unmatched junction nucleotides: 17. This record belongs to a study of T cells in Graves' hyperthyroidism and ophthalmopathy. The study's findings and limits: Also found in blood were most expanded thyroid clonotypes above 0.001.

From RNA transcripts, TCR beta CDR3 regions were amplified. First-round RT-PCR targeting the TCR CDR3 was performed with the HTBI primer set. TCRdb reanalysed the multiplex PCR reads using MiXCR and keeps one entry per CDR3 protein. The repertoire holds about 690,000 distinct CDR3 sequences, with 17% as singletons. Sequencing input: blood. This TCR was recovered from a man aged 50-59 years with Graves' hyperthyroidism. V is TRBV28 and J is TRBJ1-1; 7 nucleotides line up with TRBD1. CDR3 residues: CASTPSQWTGPMNTEAFF. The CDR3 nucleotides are TGTGCCAGCACCCCCTCCCAATGGACAGGTCCAATGAACACTGAAGCTTTCTTT.